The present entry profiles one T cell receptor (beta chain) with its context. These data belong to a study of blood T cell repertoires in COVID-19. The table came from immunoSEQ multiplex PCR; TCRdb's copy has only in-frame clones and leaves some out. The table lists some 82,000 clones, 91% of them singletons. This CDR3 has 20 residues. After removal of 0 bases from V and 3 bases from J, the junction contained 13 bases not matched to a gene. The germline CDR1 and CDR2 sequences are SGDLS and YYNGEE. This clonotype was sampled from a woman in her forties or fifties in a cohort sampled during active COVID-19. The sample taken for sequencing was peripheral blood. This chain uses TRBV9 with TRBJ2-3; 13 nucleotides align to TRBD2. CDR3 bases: TGTGCCAGCAGCGTAGCTACCCCTAGGACTAGCGGGAGTATTACAGATACGCAGTATTTT. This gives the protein CASSVATPRTSGSITDTQYF.